These 9 T cell receptor beta chains came from one sample sequenced in a study of T-cell memory formation after mild COVID-19. TCRdb redid the calling of the 5' RACE reads with MiXCR, one entry per CDR3 protein. The profile shows about 540,000 distinct CDR3 sequences, around 20% of them singletons. Sequencing input: PBMCs or a T cell subset sorted from them (not recorded which). The source is an adult woman who had mild COVID-19 (a few samples of this study predate the infection). Cell type and time point are not known.

The rearrangement links TRBV7-2 to TRBJ2-2; 9 nucleotides line up with TRBD2. Looked up from germline, CDR1 is SGHTA and CDR2 is FQGNSA. The ends lost 0 bases at V and 8 bases at J; junction bases unmatched: 4. This CDR3 has 15 amino acids. The CDR3 is CASSLAASGKGELFF. The CDR3 coding sequence is TGTGCCAGCAGCTTAGCGGCTAGCGGGAAAGGGGAGCTGTTTTTT.

J is TRBJ2-3 and V is TRBV7-2, with 7 bases matching TRBD2. The CDR3 has 13 amino acids. V lost 4 bases to trimming and J lost 6 bases; unmatched junction nucleotides: 4. Germline values: CDR1 SGHTA, CDR2 FQGNSA. CDR3 residues: CASSWDYQDTQYF. The CDR3 DNA sequence: TGTGCCAGCAGCTGGGACTATCAGGATACGCAGTATTTT.

This clonotype has just a few counts. This sequence joins TRBV5-6 and TRBJ2-7; D unclear. Trimming removed 2 bases from V and 2 bases from J, with 8 bases in between. Germline loops: CDR1 SGHDT, CDR2 YYEEEE. CDR3 length equals 13 residues. DNA for the CDR3: TGTGCCAGCAGCTTTTTGGACGCCTACGAGCAGTACTTC. Encoded protein: CASSFLDAYEQYF.

This clonotype was detected ten times or more. V usage is TRBV20-1 and J usage is TRBJ1-3, with D unresolved. Germline assignment: CDR1 DFQATT and CDR2 SNEGSKA (reference sequence). This CDR3 is built from 12 residues. The ends were cut back, 0 bases at V and 3 bases at J, with 3 bases in the middle. The CDR3: CSARDNGNTIYF. CDR3 DNA: TGCAGTGCTAGAGATAATGGAAACACCATATATTTT.

This clonotype occurred a few times. The chain is built from TRBV12-3 or TRBV12-4 and TRBJ1-2, with TRBD1 identical over 8 bases. After removal of 6 bases from V and 6 bases from J, the junction contained 6 bases not matched to a gene. CDR3 size: 13 residues. The CDR3 bases are TGTGCCAGCAGGGGAAGGACAGGGCATGGCTACACCTTC. It codes for CASRGRTGHGYTF.

The chain recombines TRBV29-1 with TRBJ2-7; D uncertain. This CDR3 region has 13 residues. Germline V lookup: CDR1 SQVTM, CDR2 ANQGSEA. Trimming took 2 bases from V and 0 from J, leaving 8 bases between them. The CDR3 DNA is TGCAGCGTTGAAACTACCAACTCCTACGAGCAGTACTTC. This translates into CSVETTNSYEQYF.

To note about this clonotype: Its ends do not fully match the called genes, so a read error is possible. The CDR3 loop reads CASSPTLAGDISGIF. In nucleotides, the CDR3 is TGTGCCAGCAGCCCCACGTTAGCGGGGGATATTTCCGGGATCTTC. The rearrangement joins TRBV7-8 to TRBJ2-1, with 9 bases aligning to TRBD2. This CDR3 has 15 amino acids. In germline, CDR1 is SGHVS, CDR2 FQNEAQ. Using reference TRBV7-8 and TRBJ2-1 for the parts outside the CDR3, the full variable domain is GAGVSQSPRYKVAKRGQDVALRCDPISGHVSLFWYQQALGQGPEFLTYFQNEAQLDKSGLPSDRFFAERPEGSVSTLKIQRTQQEDSAVYLCASSPTLAGDISGIFGPGTRLTVL.

The J gene is TRBJ2-3, the V gene TRBV25-1; 7 bases map to TRBD2. CDR1 MGHDK and CDR2 SYGVNS come from the germline V gene. This CDR3 is built from 16 residues. V shed 2 bases, J shed 2 bases, and the junction held 7 bases outside the gene matches. CDR3 nucleotide sequence: TGTGCCAGCAGTGAAGGTGGCGGGGGACCCACAGATACGCAGTATTTT. Its translation: CASSEGGGGPTDTQYF.

The sample holds a few counts of this clonotype. The chain has TRBV4-3 and TRBJ2-4, with D possibly being TRBD1 (5 bases). There are 15 residues in the CDR3. CDR1 and CDR2 from the germline V gene are LGHNA and YSLEER. The V end lost 0 bases, the J end lost 5 bases, and 11 bases lay between the germline ends. CDR3 bases: TGCGCCAGCAGCCAAGAAGTAGGGGTGCAAAACATTCAGTACTTC. Its translation is CASSQEVGVQNIQYF.